The source of this T cell receptor (beta chain) is a study of blood T cell repertoires in COVID-19. Only in-frame clones appear in the TCRdb table, and some are missing; sequencing was by immunoSEQ multiplex PCR. The repertoire holds a few hundred thousand clones, with 85% to 90% as singletons. Trimming cost V 1 base and J 6 bases; bases outside gene matches: 4. The germline CDR1 and CDR2 sequences are SGHDN and FVKESK. The CDR3 is 15 residues long. Cohorts were determined from participant-reported clinical history. The sample taken for sequencing was PBMCs or T cells enriched from blood (not recorded which). This clonotype was obtained from a man aged 25 to 45 who had recovered from COVID-19. The rearrangement joins TRBV14 to TRBJ2-7; 12 nucleotides line up with TRBD2. In DNA form, the CDR3 reads TGTGCCAGCAGCCAAGCTAGCGGGAGGGCCTCCGAGCAGTACTTC. This codes for CASSQASGRASEQYF.